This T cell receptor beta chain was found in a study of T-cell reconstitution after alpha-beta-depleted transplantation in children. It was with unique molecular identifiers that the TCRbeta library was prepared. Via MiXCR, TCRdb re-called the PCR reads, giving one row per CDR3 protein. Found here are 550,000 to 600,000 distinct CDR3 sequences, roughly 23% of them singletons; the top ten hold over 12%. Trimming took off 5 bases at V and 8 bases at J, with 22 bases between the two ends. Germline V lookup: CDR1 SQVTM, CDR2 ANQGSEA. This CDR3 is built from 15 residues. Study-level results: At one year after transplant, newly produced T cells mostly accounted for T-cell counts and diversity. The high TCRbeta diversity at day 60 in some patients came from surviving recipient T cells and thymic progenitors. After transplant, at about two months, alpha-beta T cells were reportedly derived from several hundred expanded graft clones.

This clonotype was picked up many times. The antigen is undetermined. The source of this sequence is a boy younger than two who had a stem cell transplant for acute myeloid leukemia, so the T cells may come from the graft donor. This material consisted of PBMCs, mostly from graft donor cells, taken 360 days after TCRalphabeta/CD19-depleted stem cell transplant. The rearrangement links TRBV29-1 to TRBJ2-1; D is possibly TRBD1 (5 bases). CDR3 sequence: CSVPRGSQWVDEQFF. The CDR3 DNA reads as TGCAGCGTTCCTAGGGGCAGTCAGTGGGTCGATGAGCAGTTCTTC.